This T cell receptor beta chain was obtained from a study of shared clonotypes between healthy human individuals (dated by TCRdb to between 2020 and 2021). For the wider study: The cohort comprised a couple of women and a few men aged 18 to 49 years. Per donor, three plates each were used for CD4 naive and CD4 memory, two for CD8 naive, and one for CD8 memory. To estimate repertoire size and how much clonotypes are shared between individuals, the study performed deep sequencing of blood TCR repertoires from a few healthy adults. Libraries were prepared and TCR repertoires were sequenced by different laboratories using diverse techniques, in order to increase sequencing depth and limit assay-specific biases. Leukapheresis yielded between about 0.85 and 10 billion PBMCs per donor.

In the case of this clone: Its antigen is currently not known. No per-base quality is available; no much larger clone lies one base away.

The donors were healthy, HIV-negative adults who had no recently reported acute infections or vaccinations. All donors were Caucasian adults living in Nashville, Tennessee, USA. Magnetic negative selection was used to enrich CD4+ T cells, after which naive cells were positively selected on CD45RA and the negative fraction became the memory subset. Blood was collected by leukapheresis, and PBMCs were isolated by Ficoll-Histopaque density gradient centrifugation and then cryopreserved in liquid nitrogen vapor phase. Purity and quantity of every magnetically sorted T cell population were checked by analytical flow cytometry. Genomic DNA was isolated from every sorted fraction and measured by UV absorbance on a Nanodrop 2000c. What the study reported, not specific to this receptor: Larger estimated clonotype richness was generally found for naive subsets than for memory subsets. Rarefaction of sorted-subset datasets indicated incomplete sequencing despite the large sequencing depth. When a handful of donors were compared, the shared fraction of clonotypes was about 5.5% for naive CD4, 3% to 4% for naive CD8, roughly 2.5% for memory CD4, and approximately 0.4% for memory CD8. Sampling was limited to blood, and TCR repertoires in tissue likely differ from TCR repertoires in blood. Based on pairwise subsampling, the degree of clonotype sharing among donors was expected to be affected by sequencing depth. Because the study included only a small number of donors, the genetic and exposure-history diversity represented was limited. Clonotypes shared by all four sorted-subset donors showed higher generation probabilities than non-shared clonotypes.

Using the deep immunoSEQ assay, multiplex PCR amplified TCR CDR3 regions from genomic DNA. For each cell subset, the extracted genomic DNA was distributed evenly across all wells of several immunoSEQ 96-well plates, and each plate served as one replicate. For sorted subsets, 200 to 250 ng of genomic DNA, equivalent to 30,000 or so T cell genomes, went into each replicate PCR. Purified libraries were measured with a Qubit 3.0 fluorometer, size-checked on a Bioanalyzer 2100, and measured again with the KAPA Library Quantification kit. Each immunoSEQ 96-well plate was sequenced on its own single-read 150-cycle Illumina NextSeq 550 flow cell. Under the source paper's analysis protocol: The immunoSEQ output contained only junctional sequences without quality scores, so filtering could not match that applied to full-length reads. To assign V/J genes and CDR3, sequences were annotated against IMGT germline references using PyIR, a Python wrapper for IgBLAST v1.9. Reads with weak V/J assignments (E-value above 1e-6), missing CDR3, stop codons, out-of-frame junctions, or ambiguous translated residues were removed. V3J clonotypes were defined by identical inferred V gene, J gene, and CDR3 amino acid sequence. The percentage overlap between two repertoires was calculated by dividing the number of shared unique clonotypes by the size of the smaller repertoire. Richness of each repertoire was evaluated using RTK rarefaction, the Chao1 estimator, and Recon v2.1 estimates of unobserved clonotypes. Generation probabilities were computed with OLGA for all TCRbeta clonotypes obtained by the gDNA method from a handful of donors. TCRdb obtained this table from immuneACCESS and retained in-frame rearrangements with V and J assigned. These tables miss some clones; where compared with another copy, unresolved V genes account for less than half of the shortfall, and the remainder is unexplained. The V and J calls and clone size were taken over from that table, and D and trimming were inferred from the DNA. A total of 2 million to 3 million clones appear in this sample, roughly 93% of them only once. 0.36% of the sample lies in the top ten.

As encoded in the germline V gene, CDR1 is MDHEN while CDR2 is SYDVKM. V loses 7 bases, J loses 6 bases, and the germline ends lie 13 bases apart. The CDR3, from cysteine to phenylalanine, totals 13 residues. Just the 39-base CDR3 DNA is kept, in frame starting at base 1. Here the chain combines TRBV28 and TRBJ2-1; tentative D gene TRBD1, with 5 bases matching. Sequenced sample: naive CD4+ T cells from PBMCs. What the cell subset or site label conveys for this sample: CD45RA+ positively selected. The clonotype originates from a man aged 18 to 35 in good health. Some clones in this sample may be carry-over from other donors' samples. In nucleotide form, the sequence is TGTGCCAGCAAAGTGGCAGGGATCAATGAGCAGTTCTTC. Its protein product is CASKVAGINEQFF.